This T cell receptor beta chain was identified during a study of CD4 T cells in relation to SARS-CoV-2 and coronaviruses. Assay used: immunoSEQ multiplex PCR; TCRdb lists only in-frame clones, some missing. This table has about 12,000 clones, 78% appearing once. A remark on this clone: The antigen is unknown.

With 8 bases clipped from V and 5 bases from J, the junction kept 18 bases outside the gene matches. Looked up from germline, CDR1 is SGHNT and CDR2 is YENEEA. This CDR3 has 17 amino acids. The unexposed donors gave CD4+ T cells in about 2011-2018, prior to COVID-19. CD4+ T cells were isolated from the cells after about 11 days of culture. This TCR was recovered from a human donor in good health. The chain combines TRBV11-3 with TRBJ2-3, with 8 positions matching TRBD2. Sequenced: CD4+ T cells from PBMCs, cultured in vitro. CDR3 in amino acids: CASPGGPTRRPQDTQYF. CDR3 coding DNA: TGTGCCAGCCCGGGGGGGCCCACCAGGCGACCACAAGATACGCAGTATTTT.